The 10 T cell receptor beta chains reported below all come from one sample, sequenced in a study of T cells in localized non-small cell lung cancer. Using immunoSEQ multiplex PCR, the repertoire was profiled, and TCRdb retains in-frame clones only, with some absent. The table includes nearly 15,000 clones, 85% to 90% detected once. The sequencing used peripheral blood, collected before any cancer treatment. These receptors came from a female donor older than 55 with stage I squamous cell lung carcinoma.

This clone has just one count. J is TRBJ2-5 and V is TRBV30; 10 bases are a match to TRBD2. The CDR3 is 14 amino acids. V was pared by 2 bases and J by 5 bases, with 5 bases of the junction left unmatched. Looked up from germline, CDR1 is GTSNPN and CDR2 is SVGIG (reference sequence). CDR3 in DNA: TGTGCCTGGAGTACGAAAGCGGGGGGGGAGACCCAGTACTTC. Translation: CAWSTKAGGETQYF.

This clone has just a few counts. The same CDR3 is also encoded by other DNA sequences in this sample. The chain carries TRBV6-5 and TRBJ1-2; 7 bases map to TRBD1. The length of the CDR3 is 14 residues. V lost 2 bases and J lost 4; bases outside the gene matches: 4. Germline lookup yields CDR1 MNHEY and CDR2 SVGAGI. The CDR3 bases are TGTGCCAGCAGTTACAAGGGACAGCTCTATGGCTACACCTTC. It specifies CASSYKGQLYGYTF.

V gene TRBV4-2 combines with J gene TRBJ2-3, with D possibly matching TRBD1 (6 bases). With 4 bases removed from V and 5 bases from J, the gap between germline ends came to 16 bases. The germline CDR1 and CDR2 sequences are LGHNA and YNFKEQ. This CDR3 has 15 amino acids. The CDR3 loop is CASSPTQGLRDTQYF. CDR3 nucleotides: TGTGCCAGCAGCCCCACACAGGGTTTGAGAGATACGCAGTATTTT.

This sequence joins TRBV9 and TRBJ1-1; tentative D call: TRBD1 (5 bases). Germline V gene lookup returns CDR1 SGDLS and CDR2 YYNGEE. This CDR3 region has 14 residues. Between the trimmed V and J ends, which lost 0 bases and 10 bases, there was a span of 16 bases. The CDR3 spells CASSVEDGDLGAFF. CDR3 DNA sequence: TGTGCCAGCAGCGTAGAAGATGGGGACCTGGGAGCTTTCTTT.

Written as DNA, the CDR3 is TGTGCCAGCAGTTACTCAGTACAGAACAATGAGCAGTTCTTC. Translated, it gives CASSYSVQNNEQFF. This chain uses TRBV6-5 with TRBJ2-1, with D unclear. CDR3 length: 14 amino acids. The V end was cut by 0 bases, the J end by 5 bases, with 8 bases between. Germline V gene sequence: CDR1 MNHEY, CDR2 SVGAGI.

This clone has only a few counts. The V call is TRBV2, the J call TRBJ2-7; a weak D match, TRBD2 (6 bases). Per the germline V gene, CDR1 is SNHLY and CDR2 is FYNNEI. The CDR3 is 14 residues long. With 3 bases removed from V and 3 bases from J, the gap between germline ends came to 12 bases. CDR3 DNA sequence: TGTGCCAGCAGTGACGAATTCGGGGGCTACGAGCAGTACTTC. Translating gives CASSDEFGGYEQYF. Complete variable domain (other parts from reference TRBV2 and TRBJ2-7): EPEVTQTPSHQVTQMGQEVILRCVPISNHLYFYWYRQILGQKVEFLVSFYNNEISEKSEIFDDQFSVERPDGSNFTLKIRSTKLEDSAMYFCASSDEFGGYEQYFGPGTRLTVT.

The V call is TRBV30, the J call TRBJ2-5, with TRBD1 matching over 7 bases. This CDR3 comprises 16 residues. Germline assignment: CDR1 GTSNPN and CDR2 SVGIG (reference sequence). The J segment lost 5 bases and the V segment lost 0 bases, leaving 12 bases of the junction unmatched. Here the CDR3 DNA reads TGTGCCTGGAGTGTATTTTTTAATAAAGGGGGCGAGACCCAGTACTTC. Protein product: CAWSVFFNKGGETQYF.

CDR3 DNA: TGTGCCAGCAGCCTCGGGGGAGGGGGTTATCCCTACAATGAGCAGTTCTTC. This gives the protein CASSLGGGGYPYNEQFF. The V and J genes are TRBV7-6 and TRBJ2-1; weak D call: TRBD2 (7 bases). V was clipped by 5 bases and J by 2 bases, with 19 bases between them. Germline assignment: CDR1 SGHVS and CDR2 FNYEAQ. The CDR3 has 17 residues.

This rearrangement joins TRBV6-5 to TRBJ2-7, with D unclear. Trimming pared 2 bases from V and 3 bases from J, leaving 14 bases between. The CDR3 totals 15 residues. Per germline, CDR1 MNHEY and CDR2 SVGAGI. The DNA for the CDR3 is TGTGCCAGCAGTTACAGTGTTACGAGCAGCTACGAGCAGTACTTC. Translated, it gives CASSYSVTSSYEQYF.

The rearrangement uses TRBV15 and TRBJ2-7; D is tentatively TRBD1 or TRBD2 (5 bases each). This CDR3 is built from 14 residues. Germline V gene sequence: CDR1 LNHNV, CDR2 YYDKDF (reference sequence). Trimming left V 4 bases short and J 3 bases short, with 13 bases between. The CDR3 DNA is TGTGCCACCAGCAACGAGGGGTTAGACTACGAGCAGTACTTC. It is translated as CATSNEGLDYEQYF.